The rows below give T cell receptor beta chains drawn from one sample of a study of regulatory T cells in long-lasting Graves disease. TCRdb re-called the multiplex PCR reads with MiXCR, one entry per CDR3 protein. The table shows 450,000 to 600,000 distinct CDR3 sequences, with 13% occurring only once. This same sample was also part of a study on T cells in Graves' hyperthyroidism and ophthalmopathy.

The sample here was peripheral blood mononuclear cells (PBMCs), taken at new diagnosis, from a patient treated with antithyroid drugs. These receptors were collected from a man younger than 45 with Graves disease. Each CDR3 is given with its conserved first and last residue. The D gene is left open where the match is weak. Rows give clone size only sometimes, using once, few, many, or a class for an expanded clone.

TGCAGTGCGACCCGACAGGGGGCCCCGGGAGGGACCCAGTACTTC	CSATRQGAPGGTQYF	TRBV20-1	few	TRBJ2-5	TRBD1
TGTGCCAGCAGTTTTCACGGGAAAAGCACTGAAGCTTTCTTT	CASSFHGKSTEAFF	TRBV12-3/TRBV12-4	few	TRBJ1-1	NA
TGTGCCAGCAGCTGGGGGGTGGAAACCTACGAGCAGTACTTC	CASSWGVETYEQYF	TRBV7-2	few	TRBJ2-7	NA
TGCGCCAGCAGCTTGGTGGAGGGCGGGCAGCCCCAGCATTTT	CASSLVEGGQPQHF	TRBV5-1	many	TRBJ1-5	NA
TGTGCCATCAGTGAGTCATGGGACAGACCAACCGATAGCAATCAGCCCCAGCATTTT	CAISESWDRPTDSNQPQHF	TRBV10-3	many	TRBJ1-5	TRBD1
TGTGCCAGCAGCTGGGGGAGGGAAGATACGCAGTATTTT	CASSWGREDTQYF	TRBV7-9	NA	TRBJ2-3	TRBD2
TGTGCTAGTGGTTTGGGTCTAGCCGGCTCGACAGATACGCAGTATTTT	CASGLGLAGSTDTQYF	TRBV12-5	many	TRBJ2-3	NA
TGTGCCTGGAGTGACCTAGCGGGAGCTAATGAGCAGTTCTTC	CAWSDLAGANEQFF	TRBV30	many	TRBJ2-1	TRBD2
TGTGCCAGCGGCACTCTAAGCGCCTACAATGAGCAGTTCTTC	CASGTLSAYNEQFF	TRBV2	many	TRBJ2-1	NA
TGTGCCAGCAGCGCCGACAGGGCCCCTCAGCCCCAGCATTTT	CASSADRAPQPQHF	TRBV2	many	TRBJ1-5	TRBD1